Sequencing of this T cell receptor (beta chain) was carried out in a study of glioma-infiltrating T cells after dendritic cell vaccination. A single count supports this clone. Its cognate antigen is unknown. Noted time point: after dendritic cell vaccination, including at tumor progression/relapse. No glioblastoma patient carried an isocitrate dehydrogenase mutation. General study points: The cohort had few patients with full blood and tumor sets. Higher pretreatment TIL content predicted longer progression-free time and survival. Survival was not directly related to TCR clonality in these patients.

Libraries were prepared by immunoSEQ multiplex PCR; TCRdb keeps only in-frame clonotypes and omits some of them. The profile shows 100,000 to 120,000 clones, 90% of them singletons. V lost 6 bases and J lost 9, with 14 bases in between. The germline V gene encodes CDR1 SGHVS and CDR2 FNYEAQ. The CDR3 spans 12 residues. The chain couples TRBV7-6 to TRBJ2-5; weak D call: TRBD2 (6 bases). The sequence derives from a human donor with glioblastoma. Source: blood, taken after dendritic cell vaccination. This chain's CDR3 is CASRIPPGAQYF. The DNA of the CDR3 is TGTGCCAGCAGGATACCCCCGGGAGCCCAGTACTTC.